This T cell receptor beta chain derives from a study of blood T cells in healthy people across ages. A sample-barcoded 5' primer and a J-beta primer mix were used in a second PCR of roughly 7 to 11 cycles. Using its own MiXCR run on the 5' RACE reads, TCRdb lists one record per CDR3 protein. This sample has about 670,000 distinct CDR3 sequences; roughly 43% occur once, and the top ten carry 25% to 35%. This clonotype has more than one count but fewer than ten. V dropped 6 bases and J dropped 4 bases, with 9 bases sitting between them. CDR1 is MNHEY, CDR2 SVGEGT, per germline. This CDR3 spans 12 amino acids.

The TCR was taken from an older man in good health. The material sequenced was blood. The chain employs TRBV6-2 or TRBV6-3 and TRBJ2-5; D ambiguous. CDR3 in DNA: TGTGCCAGCAGCAACCGACGAGAGACCCAGTACTTC. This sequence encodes CASSNRRETQYF.